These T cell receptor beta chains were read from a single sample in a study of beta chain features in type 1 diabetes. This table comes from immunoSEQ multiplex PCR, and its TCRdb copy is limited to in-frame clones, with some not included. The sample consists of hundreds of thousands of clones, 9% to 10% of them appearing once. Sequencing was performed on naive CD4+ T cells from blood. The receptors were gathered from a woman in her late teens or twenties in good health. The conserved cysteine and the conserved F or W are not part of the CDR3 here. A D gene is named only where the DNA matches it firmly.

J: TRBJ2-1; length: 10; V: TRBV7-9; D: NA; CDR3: ASSFPGNEQF
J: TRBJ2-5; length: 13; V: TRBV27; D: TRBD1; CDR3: ASSFGQGLQETQY
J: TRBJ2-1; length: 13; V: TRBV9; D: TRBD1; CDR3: ASSATGGAYNEQF
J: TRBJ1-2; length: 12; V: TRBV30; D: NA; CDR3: AQTGVGTNYGYT
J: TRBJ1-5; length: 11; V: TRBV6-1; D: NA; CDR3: ASRETSNQPQH
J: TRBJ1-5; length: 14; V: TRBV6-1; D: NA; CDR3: ASSDQGTAFSQPQH
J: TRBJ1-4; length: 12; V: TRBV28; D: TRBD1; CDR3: ASRQGATNEKLF
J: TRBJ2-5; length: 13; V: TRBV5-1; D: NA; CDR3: ASSLVAGPIKTQY
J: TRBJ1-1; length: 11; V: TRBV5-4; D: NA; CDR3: ASSLVRNTEAF
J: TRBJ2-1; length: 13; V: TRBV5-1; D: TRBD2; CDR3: ASSLLAGGGNEQF
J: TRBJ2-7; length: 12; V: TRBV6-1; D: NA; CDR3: ASSFQGRIGEQY
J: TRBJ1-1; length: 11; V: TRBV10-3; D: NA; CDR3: AIKTDLDTEAF
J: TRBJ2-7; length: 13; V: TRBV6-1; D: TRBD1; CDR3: ASTLTTGAHHEQY
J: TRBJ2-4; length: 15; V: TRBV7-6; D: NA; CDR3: ASSSLGTGPFGNIQY
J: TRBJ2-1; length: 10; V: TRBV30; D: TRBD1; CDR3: AWRQGAGEQF